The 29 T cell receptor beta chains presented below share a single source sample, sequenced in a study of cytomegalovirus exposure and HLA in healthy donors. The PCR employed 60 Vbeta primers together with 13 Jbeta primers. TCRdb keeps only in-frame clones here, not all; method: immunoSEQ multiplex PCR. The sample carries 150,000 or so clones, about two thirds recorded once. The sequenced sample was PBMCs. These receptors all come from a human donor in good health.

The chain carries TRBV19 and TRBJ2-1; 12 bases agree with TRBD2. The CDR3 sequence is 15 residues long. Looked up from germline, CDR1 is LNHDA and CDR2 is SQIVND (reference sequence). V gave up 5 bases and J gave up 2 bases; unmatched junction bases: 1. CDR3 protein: CASSLAGGPYNEQFF. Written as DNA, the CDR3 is TGTGCCAGTAGTCTAGCGGGGGGGCCCTACAATGAGCAGTTCTTC.

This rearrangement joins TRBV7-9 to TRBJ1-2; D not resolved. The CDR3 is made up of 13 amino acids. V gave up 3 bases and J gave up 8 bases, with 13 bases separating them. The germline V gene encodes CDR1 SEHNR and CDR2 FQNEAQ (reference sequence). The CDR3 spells CASSFFREDGYTF. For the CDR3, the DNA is TGTGCCAGCAGCTTCTTCCGGGAGGACGGCTACACCTTC.

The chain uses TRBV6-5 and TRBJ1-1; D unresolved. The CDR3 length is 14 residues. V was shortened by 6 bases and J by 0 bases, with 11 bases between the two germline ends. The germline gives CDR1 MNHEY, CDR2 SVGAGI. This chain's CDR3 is CASRPLLMNTEAFF. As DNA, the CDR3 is TGTGCCAGCAGACCGCTACTTATGAACACTGAAGCTTTCTTT.

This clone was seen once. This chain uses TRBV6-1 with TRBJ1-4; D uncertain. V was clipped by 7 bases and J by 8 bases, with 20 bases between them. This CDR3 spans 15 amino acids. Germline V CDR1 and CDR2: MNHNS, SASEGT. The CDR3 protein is CASTPSPGWEEKLFF. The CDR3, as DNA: TGTGCCAGCACCCCAAGCCCGGGGTGGGAAGAAAAACTGTTTTTT.

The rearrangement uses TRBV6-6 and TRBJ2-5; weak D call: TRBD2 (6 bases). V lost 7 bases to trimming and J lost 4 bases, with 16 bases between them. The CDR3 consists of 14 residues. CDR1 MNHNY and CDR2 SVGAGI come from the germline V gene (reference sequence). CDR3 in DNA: TGTGCCAGCACCTCGGGCGGAGGGCTAGAGACCCAGTACTTC. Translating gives CASTSGGGLETQYF.

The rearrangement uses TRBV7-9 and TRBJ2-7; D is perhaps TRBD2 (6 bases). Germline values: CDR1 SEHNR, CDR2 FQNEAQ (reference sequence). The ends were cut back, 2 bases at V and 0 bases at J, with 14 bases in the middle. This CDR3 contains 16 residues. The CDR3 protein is CASSLSGAGRSYEQYF. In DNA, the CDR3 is TGTGCCAGCAGCTTAAGTGGGGCGGGGCGCTCCTACGAGCAGTACTTC.

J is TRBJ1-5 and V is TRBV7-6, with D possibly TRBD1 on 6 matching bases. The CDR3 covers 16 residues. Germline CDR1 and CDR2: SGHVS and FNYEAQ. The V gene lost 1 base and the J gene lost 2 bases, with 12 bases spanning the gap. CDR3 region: CASSLGTGRRNQPQHF. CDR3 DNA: TGTGCCAGCAGCTTAGGAACAGGGCGGCGCAATCAGCCCCAGCATTTT.

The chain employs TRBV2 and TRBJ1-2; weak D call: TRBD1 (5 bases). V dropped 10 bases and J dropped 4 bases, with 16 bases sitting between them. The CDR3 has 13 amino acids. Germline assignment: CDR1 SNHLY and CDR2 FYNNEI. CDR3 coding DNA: TGTGCCACCGCTGTGCTGGGGCGCTATGGCTACACCTTC. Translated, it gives CATAVLGRYGYTF.

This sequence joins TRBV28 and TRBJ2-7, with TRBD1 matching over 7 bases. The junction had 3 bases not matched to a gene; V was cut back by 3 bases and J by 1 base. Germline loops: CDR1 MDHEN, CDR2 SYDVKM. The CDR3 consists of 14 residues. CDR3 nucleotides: TGTGCCAGCAGTTTGGGGACAGTGTCCTACGAGCAGTACTTC. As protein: CASSLGTVSYEQYF. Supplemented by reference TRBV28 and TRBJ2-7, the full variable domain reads DVKVTQSSRYLVKRTGEKVFLECVQDMDHENMFWYRQDPGLGLRLIYFSYDVKMKEKGDIPEGYSVSREKKERFSLILESASTNQTSMYLCASSLGTVSYEQYFGPGTRLTVT.

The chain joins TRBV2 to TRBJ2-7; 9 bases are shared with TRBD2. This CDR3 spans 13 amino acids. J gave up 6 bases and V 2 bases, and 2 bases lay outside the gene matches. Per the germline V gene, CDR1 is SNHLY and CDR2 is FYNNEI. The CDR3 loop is CASSETSGCEQYF. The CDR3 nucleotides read TGTGCCAGCAGTGAAACTAGCGGGTGCGAGCAGTACTTC.

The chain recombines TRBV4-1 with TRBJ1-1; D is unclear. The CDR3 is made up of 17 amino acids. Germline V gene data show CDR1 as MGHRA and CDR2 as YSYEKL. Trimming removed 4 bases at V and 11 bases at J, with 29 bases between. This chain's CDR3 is CASSPDTTDIARREAFF. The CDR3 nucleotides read TGCGCCAGCAGCCCCGACACCACTGACATAGCGCGACGGGAGGCTTTCTTT.

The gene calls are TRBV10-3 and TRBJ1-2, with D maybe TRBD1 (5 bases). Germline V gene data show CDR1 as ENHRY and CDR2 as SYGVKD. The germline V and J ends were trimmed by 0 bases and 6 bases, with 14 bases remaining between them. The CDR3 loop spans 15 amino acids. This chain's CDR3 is CAISESGGFGNGYTF. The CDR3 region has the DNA TGTGCCATCAGTGAGTCGGGGGGTTTTGGTAATGGCTACACCTTC.

The chain's CDR3 is CASSSLVSGASEQFF. CDR3 bases: TGTGCCAGCAGCTCCTTAGTATCAGGCGCCAGCGAGCAGTTCTTC. The chain joins TRBV7-2 to TRBJ2-1; D not resolved. Germline V gives CDR1 SGHTA, CDR2 FQGNSA. Trimming took 4 bases from V and 10 from J, leaving 20 bases between them. CDR3 length: 15 residues. The full variable domain, completed using reference TRBV7-2 and TRBJ2-1, is GAGVSQSPSNKVTEKGKDVELRCDPISGHTALYWYRQSLGQGLEFLIYFQGNSAPDKSGLPSDRFSAERTGGSVSTLTIQRTQQEDSAVYLCASSSLVSGASEQFFGPGTRLTVL.

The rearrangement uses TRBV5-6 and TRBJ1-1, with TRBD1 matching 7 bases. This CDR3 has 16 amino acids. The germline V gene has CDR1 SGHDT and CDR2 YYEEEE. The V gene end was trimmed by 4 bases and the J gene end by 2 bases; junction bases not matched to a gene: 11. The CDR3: CASSIRDRTLNTEAFF. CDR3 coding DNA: TGTGCCAGCAGCATTAGGGACAGAACCTTAAACACTGAAGCTTTCTTT.

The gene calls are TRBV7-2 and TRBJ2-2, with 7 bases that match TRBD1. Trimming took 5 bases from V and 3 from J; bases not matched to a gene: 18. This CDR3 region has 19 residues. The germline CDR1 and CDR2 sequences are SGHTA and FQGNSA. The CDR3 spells CASSVRVGSRDRDTGELFF. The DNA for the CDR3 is TGTGCCAGCAGCGTCCGCGTTGGGAGCCGGGACAGAGACACCGGGGAGCTGTTTTTT.

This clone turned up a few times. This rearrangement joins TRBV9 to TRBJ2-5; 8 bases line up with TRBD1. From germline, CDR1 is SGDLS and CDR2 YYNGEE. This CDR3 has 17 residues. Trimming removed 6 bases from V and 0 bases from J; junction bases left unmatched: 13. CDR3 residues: CASTTGAGSPNQETQYF. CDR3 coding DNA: TGTGCCAGCACGACAGGGGCCGGATCACCCAACCAAGAGACCCAGTACTTC.

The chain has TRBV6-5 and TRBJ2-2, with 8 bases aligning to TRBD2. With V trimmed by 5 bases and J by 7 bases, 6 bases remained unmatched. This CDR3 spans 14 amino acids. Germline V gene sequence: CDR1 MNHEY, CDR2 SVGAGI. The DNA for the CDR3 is TGTGCCAGCAGTCGTGGACTAGCTTTCGGGGAGCTGTTTTTT. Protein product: CASSRGLAFGELFF.

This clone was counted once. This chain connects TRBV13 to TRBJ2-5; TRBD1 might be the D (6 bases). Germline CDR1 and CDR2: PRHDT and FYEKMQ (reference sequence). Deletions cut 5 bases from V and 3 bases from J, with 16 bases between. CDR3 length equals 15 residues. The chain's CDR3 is CASSERTVSEETQYF. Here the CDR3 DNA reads TGTGCCAGCAGCGAACGGACAGTTAGTGAAGAGACCCAGTACTTC.

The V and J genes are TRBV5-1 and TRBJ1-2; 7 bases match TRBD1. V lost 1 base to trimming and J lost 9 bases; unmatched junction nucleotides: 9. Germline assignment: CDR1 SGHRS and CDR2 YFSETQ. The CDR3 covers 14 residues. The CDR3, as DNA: TGCGCCAGCAGCTTGACTTACCGGGACAGCCGCTACACCTTC. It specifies CASSLTYRDSRYTF. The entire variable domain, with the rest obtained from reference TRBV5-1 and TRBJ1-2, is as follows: KAGVTQTPRYLIKTRGQQVTLSCSPISGHRSVSWYQQTPGQGLQFLFEYFSETQRNKGNFPGRFSGRQFSNSRSEMNVSTLELGDSALYLCASSLTYRDSRYTFGSGTRLTVV.

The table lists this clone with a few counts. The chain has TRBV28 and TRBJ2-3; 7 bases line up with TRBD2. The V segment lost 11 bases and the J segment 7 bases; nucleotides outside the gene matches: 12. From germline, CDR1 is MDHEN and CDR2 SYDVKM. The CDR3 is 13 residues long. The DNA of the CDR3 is TGTGCCGTTGGAGGGAGGGATCGATATACGCAGTATTTT. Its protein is CAVGGRDRYTQYF.

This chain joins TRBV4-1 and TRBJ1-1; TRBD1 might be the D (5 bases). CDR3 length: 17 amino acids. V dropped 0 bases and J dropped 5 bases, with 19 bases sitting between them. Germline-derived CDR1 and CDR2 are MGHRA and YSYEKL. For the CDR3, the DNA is TGCGCCAGCAGCCAAGACCCCCGGGGTTCGGGGGGTACTGAAGCTTTCTTT. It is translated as CASSQDPRGSGGTEAFF.

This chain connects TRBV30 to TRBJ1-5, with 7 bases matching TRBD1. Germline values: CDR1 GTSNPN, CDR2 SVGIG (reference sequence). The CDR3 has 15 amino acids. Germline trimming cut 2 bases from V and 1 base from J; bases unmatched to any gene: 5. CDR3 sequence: CAWSSRQGSNQPQHF. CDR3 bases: TGTGCCTGGAGTTCGAGACAGGGAAGCAATCAGCCCCAGCATTTT.

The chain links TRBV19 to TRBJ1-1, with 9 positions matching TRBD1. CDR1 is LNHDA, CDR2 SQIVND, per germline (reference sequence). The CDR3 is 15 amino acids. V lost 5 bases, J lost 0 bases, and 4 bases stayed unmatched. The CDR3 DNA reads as TGTGCCAGTAGTTCGGGGACAGGGTTGAACACTGAAGCTTTCTTT. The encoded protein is CASSSGTGLNTEAFF.

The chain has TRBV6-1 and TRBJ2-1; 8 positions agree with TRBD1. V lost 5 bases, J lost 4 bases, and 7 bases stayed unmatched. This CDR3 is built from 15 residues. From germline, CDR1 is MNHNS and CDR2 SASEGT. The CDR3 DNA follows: TGTGCCAGCAGTTTGGGACAGGACGATTACAATGAGCAGTTCTTC. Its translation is CASSLGQDDYNEQFF.

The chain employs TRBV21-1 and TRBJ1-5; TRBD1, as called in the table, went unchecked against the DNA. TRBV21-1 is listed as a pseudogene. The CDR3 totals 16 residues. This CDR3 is CASSKTPTLSNQPQHF. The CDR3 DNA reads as TGTGCCAGCAGCAAAACCCCGACACTTAGCAATCAGCCCCAGCATTTT.

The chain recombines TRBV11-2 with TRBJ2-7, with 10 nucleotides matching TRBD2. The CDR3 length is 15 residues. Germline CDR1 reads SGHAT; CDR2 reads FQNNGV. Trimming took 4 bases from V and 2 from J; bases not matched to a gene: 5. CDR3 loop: CASSSRTSGPYEQYF. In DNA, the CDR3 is TGTGCCAGCAGCTCGAGGACTAGCGGCCCCTACGAGCAGTACTTC.

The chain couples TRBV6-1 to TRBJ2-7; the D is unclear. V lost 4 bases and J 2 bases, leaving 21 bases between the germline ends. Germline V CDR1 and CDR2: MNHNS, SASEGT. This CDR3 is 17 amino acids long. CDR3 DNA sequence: TGTGCCAGCAGTGGGTTAGACACAACCAGGTGGGCCTACGAGCAGTACTTC. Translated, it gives CASSGLDTTRWAYEQYF.

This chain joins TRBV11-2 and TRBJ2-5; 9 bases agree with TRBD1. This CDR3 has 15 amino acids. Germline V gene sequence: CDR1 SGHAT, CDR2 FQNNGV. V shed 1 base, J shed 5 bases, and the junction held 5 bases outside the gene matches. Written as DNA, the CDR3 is TGTGCCAGCAGCTTAGGTGACAGGGGGGGGGAGACCCAGTACTTC. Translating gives CASSLGDRGGETQYF.

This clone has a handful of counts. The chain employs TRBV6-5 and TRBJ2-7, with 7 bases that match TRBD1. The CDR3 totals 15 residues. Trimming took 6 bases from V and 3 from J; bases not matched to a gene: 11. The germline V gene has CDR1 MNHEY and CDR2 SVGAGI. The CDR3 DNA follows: TGTGCCAGCAGCAAGCCAAGACAGGGCTTCTACGAGCAGTACTTC. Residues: CASSKPRQGFYEQYF.